Shown below are 8 T cell receptor beta chains from a single sample sequenced in a study of blood T cells in healthy people across ages (dated by TCRdb to between 2015 and 2016). The library was built by means of 5' RACE. The sequencing machine was an Illumina HiSeq 2500. A second PCR of about 6 to 11 cycles was performed with a sample-barcoded 5' primer and a J-beta primer mix. TCRdb passed the public sequencing reads through fastp at Q25 and MiXCR, retaining productive beta sequences. Under each unique CDR3 protein, matching rows form one entry showing the most common genes and DNA. The sample table records about 930,000 distinct CDR3 sequences; 25% to 35% of these occur just once. Roughly 10% of the sample goes to the ten largest clones. These sequences were also reported in another study, on T cells of mothers and their children.

What was sequenced was blood. The receptors were gathered from a woman between 35 and 50 years old in good health.

This clonotype was counted only a few times. The chain uses TRBV4-3 and TRBJ1-2; D not certain. This CDR3 has 13 amino acids. From germline, CDR1 is LGHNA and CDR2 YSLEER. V lost 1 base and J lost 8, with 11 bases in between. CDR3 coding DNA: TGCGCCAGCAGCCAAGGTTTGGAAGTCGGCTACACCTTC. Protein product: CASSQGLEVGYTF.

The chain combines TRBV12-3 or TRBV12-4 with TRBJ2-4, with 11 positions matching TRBD2. The CDR3 runs 22 residues. With V trimmed by 3 bases and J by 13 bases, 32 bases remained unmatched. CDR3 in DNA: TGTGCCAGCAGTTTCAAACAGCGTGGGGGACTAGCGGTGGGGCTGACCTACAATGAGCAGTACTTC. Amino acid sequence: CASSFKQRGGLAVGLTYNEQYF.

As for this clonotype: Mismatch with germline at one junction end may stem from a read error. The CDR3 DNA reads as TGTGCCAATAGCCTGACGAGTGGCAGCTCCTACGAGCAGGACTTC. Amino acids: CANSLTSGSSYEQDF. The chain has TRBV19 and TRBJ2-7; D call uncertain. The germline gives CDR1 LNHDA, CDR2 SQIVND (reference sequence). The CDR3 spans 15 residues.

This clonotype was observed a few times. The V and J genes are TRBV7-2 and TRBJ1-1; TRBD1 aligns across 9 bases. V trimming: 5 bases; J trimming: 1 base; junction bases outside the gene matches: 20. Germline V lookup: CDR1 SGHTA, CDR2 FQGNSA. The CDR3 spans 20 residues. Here the CDR3 reads CASSHTGDRVLKFRNTEAFF. CDR3 in DNA: TGTGCCAGCAGCCATACAGGGGACAGGGTATTAAAGTTTAGGAACACTGAAGCTTTCTTT.

About this clonotype: The junction does not match germline at one end; this may be a read error. The chain carries TRBV12-3 or TRBV12-4 and TRBJ2-5; TRBD1 might be the D (5 bases). This CDR3 is built from 14 residues. CDR3 nucleotide sequence: TGTGCCGGCAGCCATGGGGCGGAACAAGAGACCCAGTACTTC. Protein sequence: CAGSHGAEQETQYF.

The chain recombines TRBV7-2 with TRBJ2-7; weak D call: TRBD1 (6 bases). This CDR3 region has 14 residues. The V gene lost 2 bases and the J gene lost 4 bases, with 12 bases spanning the gap. Germline CDR1 SGHTA, CDR2 FQGNSA. The CDR3 reads CASSLNPQGYEQYF. The CDR3 DNA is TGTGCCAGCAGCTTAAATCCTCAGGGGTACGAGCAGTACTTC.

This clonotype was recorded at least ten times. V gene TRBV15 combines with J gene TRBJ2-7; D may be TRBD2 (6 bases). V lost 1 base and J 6 bases, leaving 19 bases between the germline ends. The CDR3 contains 16 residues. Germline V lookup: CDR1 LNHNV, CDR2 YYDKDF (reference sequence). In nucleotides, the CDR3 is TGTGCCACCAGCAGAGGAGGAGTCAGTAGCGGAGCCGAGCAGTACTTC. As protein: CATSRGGVSSGAEQYF.

There are many counts of this clonotype. This sequence joins TRBV30 and TRBJ2-7; 8 bases map to TRBD2. CDR3 size: 14 residues. Germline assignment: CDR1 GTSNPN and CDR2 SVGIG (reference sequence). V dropped 5 bases and J dropped 2; count of bases not matched to a gene: 8. CDR3 sequence: CAWGNGLAAYEQYF. As DNA, the CDR3 is TGTGCCTGGGGTAACGGACTAGCCGCCTACGAGCAGTACTTC.